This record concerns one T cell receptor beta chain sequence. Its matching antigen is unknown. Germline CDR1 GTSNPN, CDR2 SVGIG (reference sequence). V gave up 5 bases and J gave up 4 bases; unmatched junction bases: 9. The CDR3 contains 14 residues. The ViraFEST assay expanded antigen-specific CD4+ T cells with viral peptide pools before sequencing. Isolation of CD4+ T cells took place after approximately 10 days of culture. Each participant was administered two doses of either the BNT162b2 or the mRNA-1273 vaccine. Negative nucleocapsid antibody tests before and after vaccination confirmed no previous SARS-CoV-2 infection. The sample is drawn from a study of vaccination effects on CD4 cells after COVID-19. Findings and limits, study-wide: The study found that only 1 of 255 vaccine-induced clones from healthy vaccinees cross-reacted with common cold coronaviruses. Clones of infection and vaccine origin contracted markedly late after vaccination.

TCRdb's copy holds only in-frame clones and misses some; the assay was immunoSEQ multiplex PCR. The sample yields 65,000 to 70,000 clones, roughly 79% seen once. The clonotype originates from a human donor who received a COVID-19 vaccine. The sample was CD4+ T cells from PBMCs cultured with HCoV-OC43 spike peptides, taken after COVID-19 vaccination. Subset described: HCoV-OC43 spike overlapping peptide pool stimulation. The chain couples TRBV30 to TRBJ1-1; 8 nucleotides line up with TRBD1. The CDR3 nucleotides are TGTGCCTGGGACAAACAGGGGGGGAGCACTGAAGCTTTCTTT. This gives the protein CAWDKQGGSTEAFF.